This TCR beta chain was captured by sequencing in a study of regulatory dendritic cells for organ transplantation. Per germline, CDR1 SGHAT and CDR2 FQDESV (reference sequence). The CDR3 loop spans 13 amino acids. Trimming shortened V by 5 bases and J by 4 bases, and 12 bases separated the two germline ends. Only in-frame clones appear in the TCRdb table, and some are missing; sequencing was by immunoSEQ multiplex PCR. The sample carries under 35,000 clones, approximately 91% recorded once. The material sequenced was naive CD4+ T cells from blood. The subset: CD45RA+ naive T cells. The rearrangement links TRBV11-1 to TRBJ2-7; no definite D call. This receptor was identified in a human donor in good health. CDR3 DNA sequence: TGTGCCAGCAGCCCCGGACCGTTATACGAGCAGTACTTC. It encodes CASSPGPLYEQYF.